This T cell receptor beta chain was recorded in a study of blood T cells in healthy people across ages. Study-wide context: Template switching captured about one barcoded beta molecule per two T cells.

Remarks on this clonotype: As yet, its antigen is unknown.

Findings and caveats of the study: Underestimates were what the diversity estimates from one million T cells were considered to be.

A second PCR, run for 7 to 11 cycles, used a sample-barcoded 5' primer plus a J-beta primer mix. Through a template-switch adaptor with 12 random nucleotides, each cDNA molecule received a tag. Per sample, CDR3-containing paired-end reads numbered at least 3 million. TCRdb ran MiXCR on the 5' RACE reads and lists one entry per CDR3 protein. Of about 1 million distinct CDR3 sequences listed, roughly 45% are singletons. The J segment lost 1 base and the V segment lost 0 bases, leaving 2 bases of the junction unmatched. Germline loops: CDR1 LNHNV, CDR2 YYDKDF (reference sequence). The CDR3 spans 15 residues.

The chain employs TRBV15 and TRBJ2-5; TRBD2 agrees at 7 bases. Input material: blood. The sequence was obtained from a woman in her sixties in good health. Here the CDR3 reads CATSREGGVQETQYF. In DNA form, the CDR3 reads TGTGCCACCAGCAGAGAGGGGGGGGTCCAAGAGACCCAGTACTTC.